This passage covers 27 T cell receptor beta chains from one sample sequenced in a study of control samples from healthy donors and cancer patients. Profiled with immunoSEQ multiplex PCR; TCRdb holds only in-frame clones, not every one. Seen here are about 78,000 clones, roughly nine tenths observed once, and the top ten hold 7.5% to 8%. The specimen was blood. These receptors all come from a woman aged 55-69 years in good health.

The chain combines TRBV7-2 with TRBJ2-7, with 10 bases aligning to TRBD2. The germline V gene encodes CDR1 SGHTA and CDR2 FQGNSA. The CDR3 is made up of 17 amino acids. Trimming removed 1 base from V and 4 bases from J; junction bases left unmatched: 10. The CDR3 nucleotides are TGTGCCAGCAGCTTAGGAGGGCTAGCGGGAGATCCGTACGAGCAGTACTTC. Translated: CASSLGGLAGDPYEQYF.

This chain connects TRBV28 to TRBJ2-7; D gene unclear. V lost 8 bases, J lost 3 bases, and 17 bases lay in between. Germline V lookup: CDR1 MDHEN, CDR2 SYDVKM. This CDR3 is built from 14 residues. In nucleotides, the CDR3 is TGTGCCAGCGTGCCTTGGGGTAAGGTCTACGAGCAGTACTTC. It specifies CASVPWGKVYEQYF.

The CDR3 region is CASSFRGQETQYF. The CDR3 DNA reads TGTGCCAGCAGTTTTAGGGGACAAGAGACCCAGTACTTC. The chain recombines TRBV28 with TRBJ2-5; D might be TRBD1 (5 bases). Germline lookup yields CDR1 MDHEN and CDR2 SYDVKM. CDR3 length equals 13 residues. V lost 3 bases, J lost 2 bases, and 7 bases lay in between. Full variable domain (rest looked up from reference TRBV28 and TRBJ2-5): DVKVTQSSRYLVKRTGEKVFLECVQDMDHENMFWYRQDPGLGLRLIYFSYDVKMKEKGDIPEGYSVSREKKERFSLILESASTNQTSMYLCASSFRGQETQYFGPGTRLLVL.

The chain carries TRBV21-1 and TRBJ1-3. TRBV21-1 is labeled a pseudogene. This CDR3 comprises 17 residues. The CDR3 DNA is TGTGCCAGCAGCAAAGGAACGGGGGTCTTCTCTGGAAACACCATATATTTT. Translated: CASSKGTGVFSGNTIYF.

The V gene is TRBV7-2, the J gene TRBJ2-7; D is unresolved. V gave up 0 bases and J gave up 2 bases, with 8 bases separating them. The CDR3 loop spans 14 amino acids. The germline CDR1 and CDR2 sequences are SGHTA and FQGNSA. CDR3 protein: CASSLAYTTYEQYF. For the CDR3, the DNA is TGTGCCAGCAGCTTAGCGTACACGACCTACGAGCAGTACTTC.

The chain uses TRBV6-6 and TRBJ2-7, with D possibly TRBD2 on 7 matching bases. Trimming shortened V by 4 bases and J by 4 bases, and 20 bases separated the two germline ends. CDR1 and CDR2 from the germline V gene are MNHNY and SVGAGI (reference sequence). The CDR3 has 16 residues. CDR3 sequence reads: CASSSAAGALLYEQYF. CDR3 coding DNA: TGTGCCAGCAGTTCGGCGGCGGGGGCCCTTCTATACGAGCAGTACTTC.

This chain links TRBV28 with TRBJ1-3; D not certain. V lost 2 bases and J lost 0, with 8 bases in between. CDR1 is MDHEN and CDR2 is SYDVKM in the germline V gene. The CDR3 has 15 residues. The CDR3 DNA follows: TGTGCCAGCAGTTTACGCAGACCCTCTGGAAACACCATATATTTT. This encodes CASSLRRPSGNTIYF.

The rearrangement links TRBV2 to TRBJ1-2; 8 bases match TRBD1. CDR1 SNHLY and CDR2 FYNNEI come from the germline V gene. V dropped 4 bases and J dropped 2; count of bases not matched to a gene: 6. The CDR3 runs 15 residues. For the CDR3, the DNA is TGTGCCAGCAGTGGGACAGGGAGATTAAACTATGGCTACACCTTC. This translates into CASSGTGRLNYGYTF.

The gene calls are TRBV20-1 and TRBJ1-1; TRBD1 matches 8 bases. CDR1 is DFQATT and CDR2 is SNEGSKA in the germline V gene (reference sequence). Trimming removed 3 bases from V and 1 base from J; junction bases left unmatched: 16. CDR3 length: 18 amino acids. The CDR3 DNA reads TGCAGTGCTAGTGGCGCCCTCGGATTCAGGGGGCCGAACACTGAAGCTTTCTTT. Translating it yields CSASGALGFRGPNTEAFF.

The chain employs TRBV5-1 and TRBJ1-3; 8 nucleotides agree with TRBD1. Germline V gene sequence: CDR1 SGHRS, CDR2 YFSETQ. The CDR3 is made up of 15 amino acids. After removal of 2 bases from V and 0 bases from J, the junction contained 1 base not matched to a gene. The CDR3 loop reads CASSLDRGSGNTIYF. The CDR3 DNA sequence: TGCGCCAGCAGCTTAGACAGGGGCTCTGGAAACACCATATATTTT.

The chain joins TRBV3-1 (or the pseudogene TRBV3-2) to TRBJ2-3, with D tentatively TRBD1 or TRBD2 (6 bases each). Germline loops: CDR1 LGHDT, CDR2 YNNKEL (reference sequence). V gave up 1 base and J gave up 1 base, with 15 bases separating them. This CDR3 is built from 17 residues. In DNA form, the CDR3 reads TGTGCCAGCAGCCAAGTTAGGAGGGGGGCTCGCACAGATACGCAGTATTTT. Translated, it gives CASSQVRRGARTDTQYF.

The CDR3 DNA is TGTGCCAGTAGGGGGGGATCCTACGAGCAGTACTTC. Translating it yields CASRGGSYEQYF. The chain couples TRBV6-5 to TRBJ2-7; D is perhaps TRBD2 (7 bases). This CDR3 contains 12 residues. CDR1 MNHEY and CDR2 SVGAGI come from the germline V gene. Trimming shortened V by 9 bases and J by 1 base, and 10 bases separated the two germline ends.

CDR3 coding DNA: TGCGCCAGCAGCCAAGTTTCGGCAACCTTTGGAAACACCATATATTTT. Translating it yields CASSQVSATFGNTIYF. This chain uses TRBV4-1 with TRBJ1-3, with no clear D. CDR3 length: 16 residues. V lost 1 base and J 3 bases, leaving 13 bases between the germline ends. Germline V gives CDR1 MGHRA, CDR2 YSYEKL.

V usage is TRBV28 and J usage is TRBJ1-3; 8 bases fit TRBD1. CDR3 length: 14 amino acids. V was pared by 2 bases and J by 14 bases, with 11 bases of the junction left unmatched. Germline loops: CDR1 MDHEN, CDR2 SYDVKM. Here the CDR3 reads CASSLMVGGQGLYF. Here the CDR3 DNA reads TGTGCCAGCAGTTTAATGGTGGGTGGACAGGGACTATATTTT.

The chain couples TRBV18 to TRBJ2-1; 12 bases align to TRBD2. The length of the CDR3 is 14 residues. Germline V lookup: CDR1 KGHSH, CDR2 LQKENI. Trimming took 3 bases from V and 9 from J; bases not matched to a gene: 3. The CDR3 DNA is TGTGCCAGCTCACCGCGACTAGCGGGAGTTGAGCAGTTCTTC. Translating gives CASSPRLAGVEQFF.

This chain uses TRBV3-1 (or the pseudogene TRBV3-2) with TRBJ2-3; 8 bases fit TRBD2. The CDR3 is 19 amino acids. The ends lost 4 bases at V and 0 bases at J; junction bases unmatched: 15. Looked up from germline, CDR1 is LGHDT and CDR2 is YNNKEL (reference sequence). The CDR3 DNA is TGTGCCAGCAGCCCTTGGGCGGGGGGTTCCCCCATTAGCACAGATACGCAGTATTTT. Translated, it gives CASSPWAGGSPISTDTQYF.

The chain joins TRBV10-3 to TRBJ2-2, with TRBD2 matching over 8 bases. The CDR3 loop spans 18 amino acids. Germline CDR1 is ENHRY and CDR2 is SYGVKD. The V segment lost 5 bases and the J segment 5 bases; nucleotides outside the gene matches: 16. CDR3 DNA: TGTGCCATCAGTCGATCGCCCGGTAGCGGGAAGGGGACCGGGGAGCTGTTTTTT. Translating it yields CAISRSPGSGKGTGELFF.

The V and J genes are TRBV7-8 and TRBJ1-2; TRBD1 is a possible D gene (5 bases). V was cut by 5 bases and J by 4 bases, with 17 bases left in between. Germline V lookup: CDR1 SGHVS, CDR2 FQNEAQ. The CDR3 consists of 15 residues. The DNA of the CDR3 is TGTGCCAGCAGCCCCATGGGGCAGGTAGCCTATGGCTACACCTTC. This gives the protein CASSPMGQVAYGYTF.

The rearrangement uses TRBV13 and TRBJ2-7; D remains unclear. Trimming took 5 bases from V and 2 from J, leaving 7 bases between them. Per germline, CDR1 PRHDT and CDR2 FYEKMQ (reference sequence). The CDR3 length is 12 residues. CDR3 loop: CASSPQAYEQYF. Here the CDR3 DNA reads TGTGCCAGCAGCCCCCAGGCCTACGAGCAGTACTTC.

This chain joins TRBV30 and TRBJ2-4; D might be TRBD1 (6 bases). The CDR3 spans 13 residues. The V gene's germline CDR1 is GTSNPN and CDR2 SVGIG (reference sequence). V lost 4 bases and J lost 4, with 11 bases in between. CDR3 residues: CAWTRTDKNIQYF. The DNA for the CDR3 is TGTGCCTGGACCCGGACAGATAAAAACATTCAGTACTTC.

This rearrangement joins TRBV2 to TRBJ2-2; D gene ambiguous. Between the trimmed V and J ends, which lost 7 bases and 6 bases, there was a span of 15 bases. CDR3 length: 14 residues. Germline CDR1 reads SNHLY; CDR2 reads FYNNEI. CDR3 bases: TGTGCCAGCACCTTTGACTCGTACGCCGGGGAGCTGTTTTTT. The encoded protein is CASTFDSYAGELFF.

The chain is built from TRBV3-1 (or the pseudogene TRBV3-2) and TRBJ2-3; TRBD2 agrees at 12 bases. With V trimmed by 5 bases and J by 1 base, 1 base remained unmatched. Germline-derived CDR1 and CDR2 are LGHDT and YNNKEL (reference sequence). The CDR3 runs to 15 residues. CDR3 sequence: CASSASGGGTDTQYF. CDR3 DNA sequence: TGTGCCAGCAGCGCTAGCGGGGGGGGCACAGATACGCAGTATTTT.

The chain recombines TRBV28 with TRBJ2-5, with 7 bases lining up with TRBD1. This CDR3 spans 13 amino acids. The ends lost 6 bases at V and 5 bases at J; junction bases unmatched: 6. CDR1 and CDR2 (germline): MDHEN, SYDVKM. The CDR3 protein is CASRMTGNETQYF. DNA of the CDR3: TGTGCCAGCAGGATGACAGGGAACGAGACCCAGTACTTC.

CDR3 region: CASSPVRGAYEQYF. The CDR3 DNA reads TGTGCCAGCAGCCCGGTACGGGGCGCCTACGAGCAGTACTTC. This rearrangement joins TRBV11-2 to TRBJ2-7; TRBD1 or TRBD2 may be the D gene (5 bases each). Germline V lookup: CDR1 SGHAT, CDR2 FQNNGV. Trimming removed 5 bases from V and 2 bases from J, with 13 bases in between. The CDR3 sequence is 14 residues long.

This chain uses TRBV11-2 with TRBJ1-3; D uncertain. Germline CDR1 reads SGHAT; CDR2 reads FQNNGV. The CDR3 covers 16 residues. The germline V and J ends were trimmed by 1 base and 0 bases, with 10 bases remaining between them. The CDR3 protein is CASSLVPADSGNTIYF. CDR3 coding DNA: TGTGCCAGCAGCTTAGTCCCGGCAGACTCTGGAAACACCATATATTTT.

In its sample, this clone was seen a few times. Here the CDR3 DNA reads TGTGCCACCAGCAGAGATTATGATGTGCAAGAGACCCAGTACTTC. This translates into CATSRDYDVQETQYF. The rearrangement uses TRBV15 and TRBJ2-5; D unresolved. Deletions cut 0 bases from V and 2 bases from J, with 10 bases between. The CDR3 contains 15 residues. Germline CDR1 and CDR2: LNHNV and YYDKDF (reference sequence).

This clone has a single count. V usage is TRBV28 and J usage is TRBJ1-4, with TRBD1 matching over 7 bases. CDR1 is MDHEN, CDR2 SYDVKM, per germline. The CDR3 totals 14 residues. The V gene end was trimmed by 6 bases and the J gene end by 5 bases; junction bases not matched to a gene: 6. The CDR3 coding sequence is TGTGCCAGCAGACTCCCGGGACAGAATGAAAAACTGTTTTTT. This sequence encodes CASRLPGQNEKLFF.